This TCR beta chain appears in the sequencing data of a study of control samples from healthy donors and cancer patients (dated by TCRdb to about 2020). The CDR3 holds 12 amino acids from the cysteine to the phenylalanine. Of all the DNA, just the CDR3 is kept, 36 bases in frame from base 1. Via the germline V gene (reference sequence), CDR1 is LGHDT and CDR2 YNNKEL. Trimming removed 8 bases from V and 4 bases from J, leaving 8 bases between the germline ends. As to this clone: The target of this receptor is not known. It has no much larger one-base neighbor in the sample; base qualities were not kept.

Receptor amplification or capture employed the immunoSEQ multiplex PCR assay. The source is immuneACCESS, and TCRdb retained only in-frame sequences with V and J called. Part of the clones is not carried over; for the studies checked, unresolved V genes explain less than half of this, and the remainder is unexplained. The sample data list 100,000 or so clones, and approximately 78% of these were observed just once. The ten largest account for approximately 9.8% of the sample. The sequence was collected from an older woman in good health. The sequence is built from TRBV3-1 (or the pseudogene TRBV3-2) and TRBJ2-2; TRBD1 is possibly the D segment (5 matching bases). Sequencing input: blood. The CDR3 protein: CASERGTGELFF. The DNA sequence is given as TGTGCCAGCGAAAGGGGCACCGGGGAGCTGTTTTTT.